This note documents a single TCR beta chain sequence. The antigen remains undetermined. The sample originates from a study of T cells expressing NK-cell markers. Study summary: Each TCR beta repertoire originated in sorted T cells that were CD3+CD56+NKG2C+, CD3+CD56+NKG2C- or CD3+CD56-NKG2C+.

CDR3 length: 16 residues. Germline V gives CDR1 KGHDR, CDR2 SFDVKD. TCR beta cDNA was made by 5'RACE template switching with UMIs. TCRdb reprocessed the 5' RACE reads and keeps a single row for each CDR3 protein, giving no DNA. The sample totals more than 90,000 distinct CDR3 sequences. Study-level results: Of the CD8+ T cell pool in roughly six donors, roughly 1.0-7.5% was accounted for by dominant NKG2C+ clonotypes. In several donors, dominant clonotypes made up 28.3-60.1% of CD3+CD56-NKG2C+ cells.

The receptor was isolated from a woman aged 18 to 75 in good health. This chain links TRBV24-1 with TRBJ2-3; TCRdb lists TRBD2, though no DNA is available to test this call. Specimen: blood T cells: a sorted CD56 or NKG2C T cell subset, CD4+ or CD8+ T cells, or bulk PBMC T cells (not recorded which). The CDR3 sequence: CATSDPMREATDTQYF.